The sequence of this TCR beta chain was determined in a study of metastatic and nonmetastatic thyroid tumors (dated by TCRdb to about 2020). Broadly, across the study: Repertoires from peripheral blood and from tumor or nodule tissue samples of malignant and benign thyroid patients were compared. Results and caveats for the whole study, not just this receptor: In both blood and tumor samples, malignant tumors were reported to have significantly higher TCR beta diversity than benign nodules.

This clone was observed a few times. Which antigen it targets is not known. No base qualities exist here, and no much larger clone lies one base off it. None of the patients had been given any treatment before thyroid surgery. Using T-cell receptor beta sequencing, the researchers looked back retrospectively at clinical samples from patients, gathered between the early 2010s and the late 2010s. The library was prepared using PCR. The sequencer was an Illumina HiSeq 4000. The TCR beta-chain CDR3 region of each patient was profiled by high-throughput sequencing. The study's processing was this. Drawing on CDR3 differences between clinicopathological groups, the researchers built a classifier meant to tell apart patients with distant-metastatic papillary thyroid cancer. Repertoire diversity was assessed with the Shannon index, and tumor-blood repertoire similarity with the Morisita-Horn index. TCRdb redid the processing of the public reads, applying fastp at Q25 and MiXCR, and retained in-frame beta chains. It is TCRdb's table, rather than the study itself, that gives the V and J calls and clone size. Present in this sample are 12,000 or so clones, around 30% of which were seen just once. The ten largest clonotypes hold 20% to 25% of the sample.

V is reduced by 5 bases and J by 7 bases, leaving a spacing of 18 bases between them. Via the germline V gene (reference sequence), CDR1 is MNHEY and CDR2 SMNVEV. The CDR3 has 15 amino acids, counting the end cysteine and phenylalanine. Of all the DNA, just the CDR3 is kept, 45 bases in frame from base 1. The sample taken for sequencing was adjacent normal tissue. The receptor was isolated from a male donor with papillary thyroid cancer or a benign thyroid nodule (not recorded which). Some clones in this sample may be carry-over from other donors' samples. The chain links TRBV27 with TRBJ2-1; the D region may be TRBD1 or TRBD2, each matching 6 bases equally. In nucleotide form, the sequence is TGTGCCAGCAGTCCGCAACTACGAGGGGGGAATGAGCAGTTCTTC. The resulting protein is CASSPQLRGGNEQFF.